The rows below give T cell receptor beta chains drawn from one sample of a study of T cells in Graves' hyperthyroidism and ophthalmopathy. From the multiplex PCR reads, TCRdb called clonotypes with MiXCR, one entry per CDR3 protein. This table has 480,000 or so distinct CDR3 sequences, over 35% appearing once. The specimen was peripheral blood or thyroid tissue (not recorded which). Receptors originate from an adult woman with Graves' disease, either hyperthyroidism or ophthalmopathy (not recorded which). Each CDR3 is given with its conserved first and last residue. A D gene is named only where the DNA matches it firmly. A row's size may be missing; if present it is once, few, many or a size class.

d_call: NA
v_call: TRBV7-6
clone_size: NA
j_call: TRBJ2-1
cdr3_aa: CASSLGGRYNEQFF
cdr3_nt: TGTGCCAGCAGCTTAGGGGGTAGATACAATGAGCAGTTCTTC

d_call: TRBD1
v_call: TRBV7-9
clone_size: NA
j_call: TRBJ2-7
cdr3_aa: CASAGQGDYYEQYF
cdr3_nt: TGTGCCAGCGCGGGACAGGGCGATTACTACGAGCAGTACTTC

d_call: TRBD2
v_call: TRBV19
clone_size: NA
j_call: TRBJ2-7
cdr3_aa: CASSIRGRAGEQYF
cdr3_nt: TGTGCCAGTAGTATACGGGGGAGGGCTGGCGAGCAGTACTTC

d_call: NA
v_call: TRBV15
clone_size: NA
j_call: TRBJ1-5
cdr3_aa: CATSREPGRSQPQHF
cdr3_nt: TGTGCCACCAGCAGAGAGCCAGGGAGGAGTCAGCCCCAGCATTTT

d_call: TRBD1
v_call: TRBV7-2
clone_size: NA
j_call: TRBJ1-4
cdr3_aa: CASSQSQGQGIEKLFF
cdr3_nt: TGCGCCAGCAGCCAATCGCAGGGACAGGGGATTGAAAAACTGTTTTTT

d_call: NA
v_call: TRBV29-1
clone_size: many
j_call: TRBJ2-6
cdr3_aa: CSAQIPGANVLTF
cdr3_nt: TGCAGCGCACAGATCCCTGGGGCCAACGTCCTGACTTTC

d_call: TRBD1
v_call: TRBV28
clone_size: NA
j_call: TRBJ1-5
cdr3_aa: CASSSQGRPQHF
cdr3_nt: TGTGCCAGCAGTTCACAGGGGAGGCCCCAGCATTTT

d_call: TRBD2
v_call: TRBV4-2
clone_size: once
j_call: TRBJ2-7
cdr3_aa: CASTPDRTSETEQYF
cdr3_nt: TGTGCCAGCACCCCCGACAGGACTAGCGAAACCGAGCAGTACTTC

d_call: NA
v_call: TRBV27
clone_size: many
j_call: TRBJ1-2
cdr3_aa: CASGHGLNYGYTF
cdr3_nt: TGTGCCAGCGGACACGGCCTAAACTATGGCTACACCTTC

d_call: NA
v_call: TRBV25-1
clone_size: NA
j_call: TRBJ2-7
cdr3_aa: CASSECGHEQYF
cdr3_nt: TGTGCCAGCAGTGAATGTGGTCACGAGCAGTACTTC

d_call: TRBD2
v_call: TRBV11-1
clone_size: many
j_call: TRBJ2-7
cdr3_aa: CASSLAAGGYEQYF
cdr3_nt: TGTGCCAGCAGCTTAGCAGCGGGAGGCTACGAGCAGTACTTC

d_call: NA
v_call: TRBV7-3
clone_size: many
j_call: TRBJ2-6
cdr3_aa: CASSHTGSGSGANVLTF
cdr3_nt: TGTGCCAGCAGCCACACAGGCTCCGGCTCTGGGGCCAACGTCCTGACTTTC

d_call: NA
v_call: TRBV7-9
clone_size: NA
j_call: TRBJ2-5
cdr3_aa: CASTWGDRRQETQYF
cdr3_nt: TGTGCCAGCACATGGGGCGACAGGAGGCAAGAGACCCAGTACTTC

d_call: TRBD2
v_call: TRBV7-6
clone_size: NA
j_call: TRBJ2-2
cdr3_aa: CASSLIAGGLGELFF
cdr3_nt: TGTGCCAGCAGCTTAATAGCGGGGGGCTTAGGGGAGCTGTTTTTT

d_call: NA
v_call: TRBV20-1
clone_size: many
j_call: TRBJ2-5
cdr3_aa: CSASLQGLQETQYF
cdr3_nt: TGCAGTGCTAGCCTACAGGGACTCCAAGAGACCCAGTACTTC

d_call: NA
v_call: TRBV9
clone_size: once
j_call: TRBJ2-7
cdr3_aa: CASSEGAGWSYEQYF
cdr3_nt: TGTGCCAGCAGCGAGGGGGCGGGATGGAGCTACGAGCAGTACTTC

d_call: TRBD1
v_call: TRBV29-1
clone_size: many
j_call: TRBJ1-1
cdr3_aa: CSVEYFQDRRLNTEAFF
cdr3_nt: TGCAGCGTTGAGTACTTCCAGGACAGGCGACTTAACACTGAAGCTTTCTTT

d_call: NA
v_call: TRBV10-3
clone_size: NA
j_call: TRBJ1-5
cdr3_aa: CAISDRDSNQPQHF
cdr3_nt: TGTGCCATCAGTGATCGGGACAGCAATCAGCCCCAGCATTTT

d_call: NA
v_call: TRBV6-5
clone_size: many
j_call: TRBJ1-2
cdr3_aa: CASRRGTNGYTF
cdr3_nt: TGTGCCAGCCGCCGGGGTACGAATGGCTACACCTTC

d_call: TRBD2
v_call: TRBV2
clone_size: NA
j_call: TRBJ2-5
cdr3_aa: CASSTGTSGRRETQYF
cdr3_nt: TGTGCCAGCAGCACAGGGACTAGCGGGAGAAGAGAGACCCAGTACTTC

d_call: NA
v_call: TRBV3-1
clone_size: NA
j_call: TRBJ2-2
cdr3_aa: CASSQEQGTGELFF
cdr3_nt: TGTGCCAGCAGCCAAGAACAGGGCACCGGGGAGCTGTTTTTT

d_call: NA
v_call: TRBV27
clone_size: NA
j_call: TRBJ1-1
cdr3_aa: CASSQRGQSPGAFF
cdr3_nt: TGTGCCAGCAGTCAACGGGGGCAATCCCCGGGGGCTTTCTTT

d_call: NA
v_call: TRBV19
clone_size: NA
j_call: TRBJ1-5
cdr3_aa: CASGSEDHSNQPQHF
cdr3_nt: TGTGCCAGTGGTTCGGAGGACCATAGCAATCAGCCCCAGCATTTT

d_call: NA
v_call: TRBV5-6
clone_size: NA
j_call: TRBJ2-5
cdr3_aa: CASSLNVGSETQYF
cdr3_nt: TGTGCCAGCAGCTTAAACGTGGGGAGTGAGACCCAGTACTTC

d_call: NA
v_call: TRBV29-1
clone_size: few
j_call: TRBJ1-3
cdr3_aa: CSVEWQHSGNTIYF
cdr3_nt: TGCAGCGTTGAATGGCAGCACTCTGGAAACACCATATATTTT

d_call: TRBD1
v_call: TRBV6-6
clone_size: few
j_call: TRBJ2-7
cdr3_aa: CASSAWTGVLYEQYF
cdr3_nt: TGTGCCAGCAGTGCCTGGACAGGGGTCCTCTACGAGCAGTACTTC

d_call: NA
v_call: TRBV25-1
clone_size: few
j_call: TRBJ2-7
cdr3_aa: CASRPPDGRTTHEQYF
cdr3_nt: TGTGCCAGCAGGCCTCCGGACGGACGAACAACTCACGAGCAGTACTTC

d_call: NA
v_call: TRBV5-1
clone_size: few
j_call: TRBJ1-4
cdr3_aa: CASSPTRAGPGEKLFF
cdr3_nt: TGCGCCAGCAGCCCCACCCGAGCAGGGCCTGGAGAAAAACTGTTTTTT

d_call: NA
v_call: TRBV12-3/TRBV12-4
clone_size: NA
j_call: TRBJ2-3
cdr3_aa: CASSEEADTQYF
cdr3_nt: TGTGCCAGCAGTGAAGAAGCAGATACGCAGTATTTT

d_call: TRBD1
v_call: TRBV5-5
clone_size: many
j_call: TRBJ1-2
cdr3_aa: CASSLRDSSYTF
cdr3_nt: TGTGCCAGCAGCTTACGGGACAGCTCCTACACCTTC

d_call: TRBD1
v_call: TRBV2
clone_size: NA
j_call: TRBJ2-7
cdr3_aa: CASSSSGDRVTYEQYF
cdr3_nt: TGTGCCAGCAGTTCCTCCGGGGACAGAGTAACCTACGAGCAGTACTTC

d_call: TRBD2
v_call: TRBV7-9
clone_size: NA
j_call: TRBJ2-5
cdr3_aa: CASSASGTEKETQYF
cdr3_nt: TGTGCCAGCAGCGCTAGCGGGACGGAAAAAGAGACCCAGTACTTC

d_call: TRBD1
v_call: TRBV5-1
clone_size: few
j_call: TRBJ2-6
cdr3_aa: CASSLDEGAGGANVLTF
cdr3_nt: TGCGCCAGCAGCTTGGATGAGGGGGCGGGTGGGGCCAACGTCCTGACTTTC

d_call: NA
v_call: TRBV7-9
clone_size: NA
j_call: TRBJ1-2
cdr3_aa: CASSTSGVFGYTF
cdr3_nt: TGTGCCAGCAGCACGTCAGGGGTGTTCGGCTACACCTTC

d_call: NA
v_call: TRBV7-9
clone_size: few
j_call: TRBJ2-7
cdr3_aa: CASSYPTEGIASYEQYF
cdr3_nt: TGTGCCAGCAGTTACCCAACTGAGGGCATAGCATCCTACGAGCAGTACTTC

d_call: TRBD1
v_call: TRBV10-3
clone_size: NA
j_call: TRBJ1-4
cdr3_aa: CAISESTGANEKLFF
cdr3_nt: TGTGCCATCAGTGAGTCGACAGGGGCAAATGAAAAACTGTTTTTT